The 30 T cell receptor beta chains below come from one sample, sequenced in a study of cytomegalovirus exposure and HLA in healthy donors. It was with 60 Vbeta and 13 Jbeta primers that the PCR ran. Method: immunoSEQ multiplex PCR; TCRdb's copy keeps in-frame clones and lacks some. The sample holds hundreds of thousands of clones, 60% to 80% seen once. Material: PBMCs. These receptors were obtained from a male donor in good health and CMV-seronegative.

The rearrangement links TRBV4-1 to TRBJ2-1; the D is unclear. CDR1 and CDR2 from the germline V gene are MGHRA and YSYEKL. The CDR3 runs 15 residues. Trimming left V 4 bases short and J 0 bases short, with 10 bases between. This CDR3 reads CASSPSESSYNEQFF. The CDR3 DNA is TGCGCCAGCAGCCCTTCAGAAAGCTCCTACAATGAGCAGTTCTTC.

The chain carries TRBV27 and TRBJ2-5; 8 positions match TRBD1. The CDR3 consists of 13 residues. Germline CDR1 reads MNHEY; CDR2 reads SMNVEV (reference sequence). Losses at the gene ends were 5 bases for V and 5 bases for J; bases not matched to a gene: 4. CDR3 sequence (DNA): TGTGCCAGCAGTGGGACAGGCCGGGAGACCCAGTACTTC. It translates to CASSGTGRETQYF.

The rearrangement joins TRBV10-1 to TRBJ2-7, with a weak D call TRBD1 (6 bases). This CDR3 contains 14 residues. The V end lost 5 bases, the J end lost 2 bases, and 13 bases lay between the germline ends. Germline CDR1 and CDR2: WNHNN and SYGVQD (reference sequence). DNA for the CDR3: TGCGCCAGCAGTACGGACAGTCAAGCCTACGAGCAGTACTTC. Protein sequence: CASSTDSQAYEQYF.

The chain has TRBV27 and TRBJ1-2; the D is unclear. From germline, CDR1 is MNHEY and CDR2 SMNVEV (reference sequence). The germline V and J ends were trimmed by 1 base and 6 bases, with 12 bases remaining between them. The CDR3 is made up of 14 amino acids. The CDR3 nucleotides read TGTGCCAGCAGTTTATTGGGAGACCGCGATGGCTACACCTTC. As protein: CASSLLGDRDGYTF.

The V call is TRBV5-1, the J call TRBJ2-7, with D perhaps TRBD2 (6 bases). V was pared by 4 bases and J by 2 bases, with 10 bases between. Looked up from germline, CDR1 is SGHRS and CDR2 is YFSETQ. The CDR3 consists of 13 residues. The CDR3 protein is CASSQGGAYEQYF. CDR3 bases: TGCGCCAGCAGCCAGGGAGGCGCCTACGAGCAGTACTTC.

The chain uses TRBV28 and TRBJ2-7, with TRBD1 as a possible D gene (5 bases). The CDR3 is 15 amino acids. Trimming pared 6 bases from V and 7 bases from J, leaving 22 bases between. CDR1 MDHEN and CDR2 SYDVKM come from the germline V gene. The CDR3 coding sequence is TGTGCCAGCAGCAGTTTTTGGGGCTCTGTACGGGAGCAGTACTTC. Translated, it gives CASSSFWGSVREQYF.

The chain couples TRBV19 to TRBJ2-6; 12 nucleotides match TRBD1. Trimming cost V 5 bases and J 2 bases; bases outside gene matches: 4. The CDR3 is made up of 17 amino acids. Germline V gene sequence: CDR1 LNHDA, CDR2 SQIVND (reference sequence). CDR3 residues: CASSVGTGGAGANVLTF. CDR3 DNA sequence: TGTGCCAGTAGTGTCGGGACAGGGGGCGCTGGGGCCAACGTCCTGACTTTC.

V and J are TRBV4-1 and TRBJ2-7, with TRBD2 identical over 7 bases. Germline loops: CDR1 MGHRA, CDR2 YSYEKL. The CDR3 length is 14 residues. V gave up 4 bases and J gave up 4 bases; unmatched junction bases: 7. CDR3 coding DNA: TGCGCCAGCAGCCCAGCAGCGGGAACTTACGAGCAGTACTTC. It codes for CASSPAAGTYEQYF.

This chain connects TRBV19 to TRBJ1-5; TRBD1 aligns across 7 bases. J lost 2 bases, V lost 6 bases, and 4 bases had no gene match. Germline V gives CDR1 LNHDA, CDR2 SQIVND (reference sequence). The CDR3 has 14 residues. CDR3 region: CASRTTGGNQPQHF. The CDR3 DNA follows: TGTGCCAGTAGGACTACAGGGGGCAATCAGCCCCAGCATTTT.

The V gene is TRBV6-1, the J gene TRBJ1-4; no clear D. CDR3 length equals 15 residues. In germline, CDR1 is MNHNS, CDR2 SASEGT. Deletions cut 6 bases from V and 0 bases from J, with 11 bases between. CDR3 in DNA: TGTGCCAGCAGCCATACAGCTGCAACTAATGAAAAACTGTTTTTT. This sequence encodes CASSHTAATNEKLFF.

This chain links TRBV29-1 with TRBJ2-7, with D tentatively TRBD2 (6 bases). Trimming left V 6 bases short and J 2 bases short, with 14 bases between. The germline CDR1 and CDR2 sequences are SQVTM and ANQGSEA. CDR3 length equals 13 residues. CDR3 bases: TGCAGCGTAGTCGGACTAACCACCTACGAGCAGTACTTC. Protein sequence: CSVVGLTTYEQYF.

CDR3 nucleotide sequence: TGCGCCAGCAGCTTGGTTACGGTCGGAGTTGAGCAGTTCTTC. It is translated as CASSLVTVGVEQFF. V gene TRBV5-1 combines with J gene TRBJ2-1; no clear D. V lost 0 bases and J 9 bases, leaving 13 bases between the germline ends. The CDR3 has 14 amino acids. The germline V gene encodes CDR1 SGHRS and CDR2 YFSETQ.

This chain connects TRBV6-5 to TRBJ1-1; no reliable D call. This CDR3 contains 12 residues. The V end was cut by 8 bases, the J end by 7 bases, with 14 bases between. CDR1 is MNHEY, CDR2 SVGAGI, per germline. The DNA for the CDR3 is TGTGCCAGCGGAATATCAGGATTTGAAGCTTTCTTT. It encodes CASGISGFEAFF.

The chain combines TRBV19 with TRBJ2-4; TRBD1 might be the D (5 bases). The V and J ends lost 0 bases and 4 bases respectively, with 13 bases between them. CDR3 length: 16 amino acids. The V gene's germline CDR1 is LNHDA and CDR2 SQIVND (reference sequence). The CDR3 DNA reads as TGTGCCAGTAGTATAGAGTACACAGGAAGGAAAAACATTCAGTACTTC. Translated, it gives CASSIEYTGRKNIQYF.

The chain uses TRBV15 and TRBJ2-3; 7 nucleotides line up with TRBD1. Losses at the gene ends were 5 bases for V and 0 bases for J; bases not matched to a gene: 11. The CDR3 runs 17 residues. Germline values: CDR1 LNHNV, CDR2 YYDKDF (reference sequence). The CDR3 reads CATSLGQQSLSTDTQYF. The CDR3, as DNA: TGTGCCACCAGCCTGGGACAGCAGTCACTTAGCACAGATACGCAGTATTTT.

In DNA, the CDR3 is TGTGCCAGCAGTGACAGGATCCGGACTGAAGCTTTCTTT. This encodes CASSDRIRTEAFF. The genes are TRBV2 and TRBJ1-1; no clear D. The CDR3 spans 13 residues. Germline V CDR1 and CDR2: SNHLY, FYNNEI. V was pared by 3 bases and J by 5 bases, with 10 bases between.

The chain combines TRBV6-1 with TRBJ2-3; the match to TRBD2 covers 13 bases. Germline CDR1 and CDR2: MNHNS and SASEGT. V shed 3 bases, J shed 1 base, and the junction held 13 bases outside the gene matches. The CDR3 is made up of 20 amino acids. The chain's CDR3 is CASSDRTSGRAVVGTDTQYF. DNA of the CDR3: TGTGCCAGCAGTGACCGAACTAGCGGGAGGGCCGTTGTGGGCACAGATACGCAGTATTTT.

This clone came up a few times. This chain joins TRBV4-1 and TRBJ2-7; TRBD1 matches at 9 bases. V trimming: 1 base; J trimming: 2 bases; junction bases outside the gene matches: 9. The germline V gene encodes CDR1 MGHRA and CDR2 YSYEKL. This CDR3 comprises 17 residues. For the CDR3, the DNA is TGCGCCAGCAGCCAAGCCTTGGGGACAGGGTTAACCTACGAGCAGTACTTC. Protein product: CASSQALGTGLTYEQYF.

CDR3 protein: CAWSVVPEQYF. DNA of the CDR3: TGTGCCTGGAGCGTTGTCCCCGAGCAGTACTTC. The chain employs TRBV30 and TRBJ2-7, with no clear D. This CDR3 has 11 residues. V lost 3 bases and J 6 bases, leaving 9 bases between the germline ends. The germline V gene encodes CDR1 GTSNPN and CDR2 SVGIG (reference sequence).

This clone was counted once. The chain couples TRBV6-4 to TRBJ2-3; TRBD2 aligns across 10 bases. The CDR3 totals 16 residues. The V and J ends lost 4 bases and 2 bases, in that order; junction bases with no gene match: 6. Germline V lookup: CDR1 MRHNA, CDR2 SNTAGT. The DNA for the CDR3 is TGTGCCAGCAGTGTTACCGGGACTAGCGACACAGATACGCAGTATTTT. It specifies CASSVTGTSDTDTQYF.

V usage is TRBV9 and J usage is TRBJ2-1; no reliable D call. The CDR3 sequence is 14 residues long. Germline CDR1 and CDR2: SGDLS and YYNGEE. With 4 bases removed from V and 4 bases from J, the gap between germline ends came to 12 bases. The CDR3 bases are TGTGCCAGCAGCCACGTGACGGAGTACAATGAGCAGTTCTTC. Translation: CASSHVTEYNEQFF.

Concerning this clone: Compared with germline, one end of the junction differs, possibly owing to a read error. The rearrangement uses TRBV5-4 and TRBJ2-4, with 10 bases lining up with TRBD2. CDR3 length: 15 amino acids. Germline V gene data show CDR1 as SGHNT and CDR2 as YYREEE (reference sequence). The CDR3 nucleotides read TGTGCCAGCAGCTTCAAAGGGACCGTAGCGGGAGGTGAGCACTTC. It yields the protein CASSFKGTVAGGEHF. Filled out from reference TRBV5-4 and TRBJ2-4, the complete variable domain reads ETGVTQSPTHLIKTRGQQVTLRCSSQSGHNTVSWYQQALGQGPQFIFQYYREEENGRGNFPPRFSGLQFPNYSSELNVNALELDDSALYLCASSFKGTVAGGEHFGAGTRLSVL.

This clone has just a few counts. The chain couples TRBV9 to TRBJ2-5; no clear D gene. Germline V gene sequence: CDR1 SGDLS, CDR2 YYNGEE. This CDR3 is built from 15 residues. Trimming pared 0 bases from V and 2 bases from J, leaving 11 bases between. The CDR3 protein is CASSVASLRQETQYF. The CDR3 nucleotides read TGTGCCAGCAGCGTAGCCAGTCTGCGGCAAGAGACCCAGTACTTC.

The V and J genes are TRBV5-1 and TRBJ2-7; 8 bases fit TRBD2. The CDR3 runs to 13 residues. In germline, CDR1 is SGHRS, CDR2 YFSETQ. V shed 5 bases and J 5 bases; nucleotides not matched to a gene: 6. The CDR3 reads CASRDGGLDEQYF. As DNA, the CDR3 is TGCGCCAGCAGGGATGGGGGACTAGACGAGCAGTACTTC.

This chain connects TRBV5-6 to TRBJ2-7; TRBD2 matches 11 bases. CDR1 and CDR2 from the germline V gene are SGHDT and YYEEEE. This CDR3 spans 15 amino acids. Germline trimming cut 4 bases from V and 0 bases from J; bases unmatched to any gene: 3. The chain's CDR3 is CASSTGLAGSYEQYF. CDR3 in DNA: TGTGCCAGCAGCACTGGACTAGCGGGCTCCTACGAGCAGTACTTC.

The chain links TRBV6-1 to TRBJ2-5; 13 nucleotides agree with TRBD2. The germline CDR1 and CDR2 sequences are MNHNS and SASEGT. This CDR3 contains 16 residues. V was clipped by 4 bases and J by 3 bases; unmatched bases: 5. The DNA of the CDR3 is TGTGCCAGCAGTGTACTAGCGGGAGGGGAAAAAGAGACCCAGTACTTC. Protein: CASSVLAGGEKETQYF.

A note on this clone: One end of the junction fails to match germline, which may point to a read error. The rearrangement joins TRBV7-9 to TRBJ2-7; tentatively, D is TRBD1 (5 bases). The CDR3 length is 12 residues. Germline CDR1 reads SEHNR; CDR2 reads FQNEAQ (reference sequence). CDR3 DNA: TGTTCCAGCAGCTTAGACAGCTACGAGCAGTACTTC. This gives the protein CSSSLDSYEQYF.

This clone appeared a single time. The rearrangement joins TRBV6-6 to TRBJ2-7; 10 bases agree with TRBD2. The germline CDR1 and CDR2 sequences are MNHNY and SVGAGI (reference sequence). CDR3 length equals 12 residues. V shed 7 bases, J shed 7 bases, and the junction held 4 bases outside the gene matches. As DNA, the CDR3 is TGTGCCAGCACCGGACTAGCGGAAGAGCAGTACTTC. It translates to CASTGLAEEQYF.

The CDR3 DNA follows: TGTGCCAGCAGTTCTTCTAGCGGGAGATTGAATGAGCAGTTCTTC. This sequence encodes CASSSSSGRLNEQFF. The chain recombines TRBV6-5 with TRBJ2-1, with 10 bases that match TRBD2. CDR3 length equals 15 residues. From germline, CDR1 is MNHEY and CDR2 SVGAGI. The ends lost 4 bases at V and 7 bases at J; junction bases unmatched: 7.

The chain joins TRBV5-1 to TRBJ2-7, with 7 nucleotides matching TRBD1. The V gene end was trimmed by 4 bases and the J gene end by 9 bases; junction bases not matched to a gene: 13. Germline V lookup: CDR1 SGHRS, CDR2 YFSETQ. CDR3 size: 14 residues. This CDR3 is CASSIRTGSEGQYF. In DNA, the CDR3 is TGCGCCAGCAGCATTAGGACAGGTTCCGAGGGGCAGTACTTC.